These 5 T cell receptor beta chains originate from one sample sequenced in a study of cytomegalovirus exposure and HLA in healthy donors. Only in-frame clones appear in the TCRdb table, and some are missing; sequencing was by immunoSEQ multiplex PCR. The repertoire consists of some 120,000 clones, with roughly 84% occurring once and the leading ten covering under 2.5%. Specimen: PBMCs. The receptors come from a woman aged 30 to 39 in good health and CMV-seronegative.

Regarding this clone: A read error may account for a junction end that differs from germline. CDR3 residues: CASSVQGDTEAFF. The DNA of the CDR3 is TGTGCTAGCAGCGTTCAAGGGGACACTGAAGCTTTCTTT. The chain employs TRBV7-7 and TRBJ1-1; D possibly corresponds to TRBD1 (5 bases). This CDR3 is 13 amino acids long. CDR1 is SSHAT, CDR2 FNYEAQ, per germline (reference sequence).

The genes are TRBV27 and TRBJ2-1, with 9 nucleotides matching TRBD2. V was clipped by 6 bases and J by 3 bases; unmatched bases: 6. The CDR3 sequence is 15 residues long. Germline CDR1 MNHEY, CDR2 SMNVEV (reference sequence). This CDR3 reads CASRNLAGVYNEQFF. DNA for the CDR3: TGTGCCAGCAGAAATTTAGCGGGGGTCTACAATGAGCAGTTCTTC.

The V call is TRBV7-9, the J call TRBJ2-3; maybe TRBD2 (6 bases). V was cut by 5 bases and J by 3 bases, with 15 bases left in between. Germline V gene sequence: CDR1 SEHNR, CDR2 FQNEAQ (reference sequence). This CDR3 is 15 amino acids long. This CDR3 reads CASSGSGERTDTQYF. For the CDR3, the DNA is TGTGCCAGCAGCGGGTCGGGGGAGCGAACAGATACGCAGTATTTT.

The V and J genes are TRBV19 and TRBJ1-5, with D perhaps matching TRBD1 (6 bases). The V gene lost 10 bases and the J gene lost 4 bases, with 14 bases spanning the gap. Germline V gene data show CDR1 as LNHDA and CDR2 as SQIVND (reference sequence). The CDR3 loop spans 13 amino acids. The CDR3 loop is CATGGGRNQPQHF. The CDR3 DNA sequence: TGTGCCACTGGGGGGGGGCGTAATCAGCCCCAGCATTTT.

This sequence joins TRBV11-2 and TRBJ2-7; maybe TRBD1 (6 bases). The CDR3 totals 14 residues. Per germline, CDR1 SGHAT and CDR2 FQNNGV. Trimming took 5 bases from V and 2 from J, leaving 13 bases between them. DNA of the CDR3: TGTGCCAGCAGCGTATCCAGGACAGCCTACGAGCAGTACTTC. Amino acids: CASSVSRTAYEQYF.